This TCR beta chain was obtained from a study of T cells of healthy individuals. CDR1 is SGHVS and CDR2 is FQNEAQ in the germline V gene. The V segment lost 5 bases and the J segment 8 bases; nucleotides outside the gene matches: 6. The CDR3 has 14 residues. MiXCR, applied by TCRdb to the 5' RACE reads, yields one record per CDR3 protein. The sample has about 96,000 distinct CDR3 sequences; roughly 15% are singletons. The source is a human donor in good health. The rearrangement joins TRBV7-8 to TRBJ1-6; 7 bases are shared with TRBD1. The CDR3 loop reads CASSPGTDDSPLHF. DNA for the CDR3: TGTGCCAGCAGCCCCGGGACAGATGATTCACCCCTCCACTTT.